This T cell receptor (beta chain) comes out of a study of T cell clusters in autoimmune cytopenias. Overall study findings and caveats: The T cell clusters came from computational analysis alone and lack functional validation. A dominant lymphoma-associated repertoire apparently masked the cluster-lack signature in secondary cytopenia versus chronic lymphocytic leukemia.

This clonotype is identified as medium-sized (0.01 to 0.1%) from frequency. Its target is not known. Germline CDR1 reads MNHNS; CDR2 reads SASEGT. CDR3 length: 13 residues. Each sample's input was 250 ng genomic DNA, 35,000 to 40,000 genome equivalents. One tube held mixed TRB-A and TRB-B primer pools for touch-down PCR. No DNA is given; TCRdb re-called the multiplex PCR reads and lists each CDR3 protein once. The listing contains about 1,400 distinct CDR3 sequences. This rearrangement joins TRBV6-1 to TRBJ2-7; TCRdb indicates TRBD2, and absent DNA this call remains unverified. This sequence was found in a human donor with an autoimmune cytopenia or autoimmune hepatitis (not recorded which). Material: peripheral blood. This chain's CDR3 is CASSEDLRDEQYF.